The subject of this entry is one TCR beta chain. The antigen is undetermined. These data belong to a study of T cell responses to AZD1222 COVID-19 vaccine. Study-wide findings and caveats: Targets within unmutated variant regions were reportedly found for nearly half of spike-specific TCRs. Rises in breadth and depth of Spike-specific TCRs came after two AZD1222 doses.

The V end was cut by 4 bases, the J end by 4 bases, with 13 bases between. The CDR3 spans 14 residues. Germline V gene lookup returns CDR1 LGHNA and CDR2 YSLEER. Sequencing used immunoSEQ multiplex PCR; TCRdb keeps in-frame clones, though not all of them. The sample holds approximately 160,000 clones, approximately 90% seen once. Source: peripheral blood, taken on day 0 of AZD1222 vaccination. The TCR comes from an adult in good health. The chain is built from TRBV4-3 and TRBJ1-2; no clear D. The chain's CDR3 is CASSPDRRFYGYTF. The CDR3 coding sequence is TGCGCCAGCAGCCCTGACCGACGGTTCTATGGCTACACCTTC.